Detailed here is one T cell receptor (beta chain). The table lists this clonotype with many counts. What antigen it recognizes has not been identified. Base-call qualities are not available, and no considerably larger clone is one nucleotide away. These data come from a study of T cells in Graves' hyperthyroidism and ophthalmopathy (dated by TCRdb to about 2019). Some background on the complete study: Peripheral blood samples were taken at initial diagnosis, before any treatment was given. TCR V-J signatures able to tell the groups apart were searched for in a discovery cohort of 90 to 100 patients, of whom 40 to 45 had Graves' ophthalmopathy and around 56 had stable Graves' hyperthyroidism. An independent validation cohort of fewer than 20 hyperthyroidism patients and about 16 patients who later progressed to ophthalmopathy tested prospective prediction of ophthalmopathy. The approximately 100 discovery patients were randomly split 7:3 into training and test sets. Thyroid tissue and blood T-cell repertoires from several Graves' hyperthyroidism patients were also compared in the study. Following sampling, methimazole starting at 30 mg daily was given to hyperthyroidism patients, and high-dose intravenous methylprednisolone was given to ophthalmopathy patients. TCR Vbeta CDR3 sequencing of roughly 140 peripheral blood samples (under 45 ophthalmopathy, about 80 hyperthyroidism and approximately 17 progressor patients) is reported in the paper.

Graves' hyperthyroidism was defined as stable when no progression to ophthalmopathy occurred over 18 months of follow-up. Hyperthyroidism patients were newly diagnosed, had a disease duration of under 2 months, and were aged 18 to 65 years. Any patient with an uncontrolled infection, another autoimmune disease, pregnancy or lactation was excluded. Diagnoses were established on the basis of clinical symptoms, serum thyroxine and TRAb, thyroid ultrasound, and orbital computed tomography. PBMCs were isolated from 10 ml of fresh peripheral blood by Ficoll-Paque density gradient centrifugation. Total RNA was extracted using Trizol reagent, and RNA quality was assessed on an Agilent 2100 Bioanalyzer. Trimmed from V: 6 bases; trimmed from J: 1 base; junction bases lacking a gene match: 7. According to the germline V gene, CDR1 reads MNHNS and CDR2 reads SASEGT. The cysteine opens and the phenylalanine closes a CDR3 of 17 amino acids. The read is trimmed to its CDR3 DNA, 51 bases read in frame from base 1.

The TCR beta CDR3 regions were amplified from RNA transcripts. For the first round of RT-PCR on the TCR CDR3, the HTBI primer set was used together with the Qiagen OneStep RT-PCR kit. A second multiplex PCR round built the libraries, followed by size selection and purification. Sequencing of the libraries was done on an Illumina HiSeq2000 using paired-end 100 bp reads. Per the original workflow: SOAPnuke was used to process the raw data, removing reads that contained adapters or uncalled bases, had a mean Phred below 15, or lacked an exact match to the constant primer or identifier. COPE v1.2.5 was used to merge high-quality paired reads, and clonotypes were defined as unique nucleotide sequences. MiTCR v1.1 was used to align the clonotypes against IMGT TRBV, TRBD and TRBJ reference segments. The analysis was restricted to V-J combinations with a frequency above 0.0001, which together covered about 99% of the repertoires. The TCS score was defined as F50 (clonal expansion) divided by E x V (chaos), with BLOSUM62-based TCRdist calculated between CDR3 peptides within each V-J. Welch's t-statistics and random forest reduced 500 to 550 V-J features to about 12, which were used in a naive Bayes classifier (R e1071). In TCRdb, the public reads were trimmed at Q25 with fastp and aligned with MiXCR, with productive beta chains retained. Merged by CDR3 protein, the rows form single entries marked with the most common genes and DNA. None of the V and J calls come from the authors' own analysis; TCRdb made them. Present in this sample are over 450,000 distinct CDR3 sequences, approximately 15% of which were seen just once. Around 17% of the sample rests with the top ten.

Study-level results and caveats: In validation, the model predicted progression to ophthalmopathy a median of around 6.5 months before onset, with about 67% sensitivity and about 72% specificity. No statistical method was used to fix the sample size in advance, and group allocation was not hidden from the investigators. A model built on a 13 V-J signature distinguished ophthalmopathy from stable hyperthyroidism, reaching 85% to 90% sensitivity and around 81% specificity in cross-validation and 80%/75% in testing. Most expanded thyroid clonotypes (frequency above 0.001) were also found in blood, which suggests that blood repertoires may mirror thyroid immune responses.

The sequenced material came from blood. The TCR was taken from a woman aged 18-35 years with Graves' hyperthyroidism. Recombination connected TRBV6-1 to TRBJ2-7, and 15 junction bases match TRBD2. Here the CDR3 is given as CASSQGLAGGTSYEQYF. Read as DNA, the sequence is TGTGCCAGCAGCCAAGGACTAGCGGGAGGGACTTCCTACGAGCAGTACTTC.